The rows below give T cell receptor beta chains drawn from one sample of a study of PD-1 blockade in mismatch repair-deficient tumors. The method was immunoSEQ multiplex PCR; TCRdb's version includes in-frame clones alone and lacks a portion of them. The sample yields 50,000 or so clones, over 75% seen once. This material consisted of peripheral blood, taken roughly 21 weeks after starting pembrolizumab. Every receptor here comes from an adult with mismatch repair-deficient cancer. CDR3s include the opening cysteine and the closing phenylalanine or tryptophan. A D gene is named only where the DNA matches it firmly. A row's size may be missing; if present it is once, few, many or a size class.

d_call | j_call | v_call | clone_size | cdr3_nt | cdr3_aa
- | TRBJ1-1 | TRBV5-8 | - | TGTGCCAGCAGCTTTAACGGGAACACTGAAGCTTTCTTT | CASSFNGNTEAFF
- | TRBJ2-7 | TRBV5-1 | - | TGCGCCAGCAGCTTGGCCGCAGAATCCTACGAGCAGTACTTC | CASSLAAESYEQYF
TRBD1 | TRBJ2-7 | TRBV2 | - | TGTGCCAGCTTCGTGGTTCCGGGACAGGCCTACGAGCAGTACTTC | CASFVVPGQAYEQYF
- | TRBJ2-7 | TRBV18 | - | TGTGCCAGCTCTCAAACCGGGACTTCTTCCTACGAGCAGTACTTC | CASSQTGTSSYEQYF
TRBD2 | TRBJ2-7 | TRBV7-3 | few | TGTGCCAGCAGCTTGAGTGGGGGAGGGCCGCGTGAGCAGTACTTC | CASSLSGGGPREQYF
- | TRBJ2-7 | TRBV18 | few | TGTGCCAGCTCTCTTGGCGGGGTTACCTACGAGCAGTACTTC | CASSLGGVTYEQYF
- | TRBJ2-5 | TRBV7-3 | - | TGTGCCAGCAGCTTAAGTGTGTTTCCGGGGGAGACCCAGTACTTC | CASSLSVFPGETQYF
- | TRBJ2-7 | TRBV14 | - | TGTGCCAGCAGCCAAGACCTGAGTGGTAGGCACGAGCAGTACTTC | CASSQDLSGRHEQYF
- | TRBJ2-7 | TRBV5-1 | - | TGCGCCAGCAGTTGGATGACTGTGAGCGGGTACGAGCAGTACTTC | CASSWMTVSGYEQYF
- | TRBJ1-1 | TRBV2 | - | TGTGCCAGCAGTGAGAGGGTCCGGAGGACTGAAGCTTTCTTT | CASSERVRRTEAFF
- | TRBJ2-3 | TRBV5-4 | - | TGTGCCAGCACCGATGGCCGGGGGTCCACAGATACGCAGTATTTT | CASTDGRGSTDTQYF
TRBD1 | TRBJ1-5 | TRBV27 | - | TGTGCCAGCAGTTCGATACGGGACAGGGTCGGGGATCAGCCCCAGCATTTT | CASSSIRDRVGDQPQHF
- | TRBJ2-7 | TRBV5-6 | - | TGTGCCAGCAGCTGGACCGGGACACAGTACGAGCAGTACTTC | CASSWTGTQYEQYF
- | TRBJ2-7 | TRBV19 | - | TGTGCCAGTAGTACTAGCTCCTACGAGCAGTACTTC | CASSTSSYEQYF
- | TRBJ2-3 | TRBV9 | - | TGTGCCAGCAGCGTTTGGGGTGGAGATACGCAGTATTTT | CASSVWGGDTQYF
- | TRBJ2-5 | TRBV6-5 | - | TGTGCCAGCAGTTTTCACGGTCAAGAGACCCAGTACTTC | CASSFHGQETQYF
TRBD1 | TRBJ2-7 | TRBV5-1 | few | TGCGCCAGCAGTTACCGGGACAGGAACTACGAGCAGTACTTC | CASSYRDRNYEQYF
- | TRBJ2-1 | TRBV6-5 | - | TGTGCCAGCAGACCCGCCGGACTAGGGACATATGAGCAGTTCTTC | CASRPAGLGTYEQFF
- | TRBJ1-6 | TRBV7-2 | - | TGTGCCAGCAGCTCGAAGGACAGCTCCTATAATTCACCCCTCCACTTT | CASSSKDSSYNSPLHF
TRBD2 | TRBJ2-5 | TRBV4-2 | - | TGTGCCAGCAGCCAAGATACTAGCGGAAATGCGGTAGAGACCCAGTACTTC | CASSQDTSGNAVETQYF
TRBD1 | TRBJ1-1 | TRBV7-6 | - | TGTGCCAGCAGCTTTAGCGTGGGGCAGGGGGAATTGAACACTGAAGCTTTCTTT | CASSFSVGQGELNTEAFF
- | TRBJ2-5 | TRBV19 | few | TGTGCCAGTGCGGGTGGGGCGGCTAGGGAAGAGACCCAGTACTTC | CASAGGAAREETQYF
- | TRBJ1-4 | TRBV5-4 | - | TGTGCCAGCAGCTCCCTCGGGTCCACTAATGAAAAACTGTTTTTT | CASSSLGSTNEKLFF
- | TRBJ1-2 | TRBV7-8 | - | TGTGCCAGCAGCTCCGGGAGGGAAGGGAGCGGCTACACCTTC | CASSSGREGSGYTF
- | TRBJ2-5 | TRBV6-5 | - | TGTGCCAGCCAGGAGAGCGGATCCCAAGAGACCCAGTACTTC | CASQESGSQETQYF
- | TRBJ2-7 | TRBV29-1 | - | TGCAGCGTTGTGCAGCGGACCTACCCCTACGAGCAGTACTTC | CSVVQRTYPYEQYF
- | TRBJ1-4 | TRBV27 | - | TGTGCCAGCAGTCGGGGCGCTTTAACAGCGGAAAAACTGTTTTTT | CASSRGALTAEKLFF
TRBD2 | TRBJ2-7 | TRBV4-1 | once | TGCGCCAGCAGCCAAGGGGCTAGCGGGTCCTACGAGCAGTACTTC | CASSQGASGSYEQYF
TRBD1 | TRBJ1-4 | TRBV19 | - | TGTGCCAGTAGCCAACAGGGGTTTAGGACTAATGAAAAACTGTTTTTT | CASSQQGFRTNEKLFF
TRBD2 | TRBJ2-1 | TRBV7-2 | - | TGTGCCAGCAGCCTGACAGGGACCAGGACTAGCGGGAGCTACAATGAGCAGTTCTTC | CASSLTGTRTSGSYNEQFF
- | TRBJ1-5 | TRBV7-6 | - | TGTGCCAGCAGCTTAGTTGGCCGGGGGCGCCGGACTCAGCCCCAGCATTTT | CASSLVGRGRRTQPQHF
- | TRBJ2-1 | TRBV6-5 | - | TGTGCCAGCAGTTATTTGACCATAGGGTATGAGCAGTTCTTC | CASSYLTIGYEQFF
TRBD1 | TRBJ1-1 | TRBV5-1 | few | TGCGCCAGCAGCTGGGGGACAGCTAGCACTGAAGCTTTCTTT | CASSWGTASTEAFF
- | TRBJ2-2 | TRBV5-8 | few | TGTGCCAGCGTGCCGACTGGGCAAAGGGGTGCCGGGGAGCTGTTTTTT | CASVPTGQRGAGELFF
- | TRBJ2-2 | TRBV7-8 | - | TGTGCCAGCAGGTCTAAGGGGGATGAGAACACCGGGGAGCTGTTTTTT | CASRSKGDENTGELFF
TRBD1 | TRBJ2-3 | TRBV11-2 | - | TGTGCCAGCAGCTCCGGGACAGGGGGGGGCACAGATACGCAGTATTTT | CASSSGTGGGTDTQYF
- | TRBJ1-5 | TRBV27 | - | TGTGCCAGCAGTTCCTTAGACAGGACCTATAGCAATCAGCCCCAGCATTTT | CASSSLDRTYSNQPQHF
- | TRBJ1-2 | TRBV20-1 | - | TGCAGTGCTAGAGGGCCCGGCATTTACACCTTC | CSARGPGIYTF
- | TRBJ1-3 | TRBV27 | - | TGTGCCAGCAGTCCCCGGGGGTATGGAAACACCATATATTTT | CASSPRGYGNTIYF
- | TRBJ1-3 | TRBV5-1 | - | TGCGCCAGCAGCTTGCGGGACCTTCGTGAAGGCACCATATATTTT | CASSLRDLREGTIYF
TRBD1 | TRBJ2-5 | TRBV6-5 | few | TGTGCCAGCAGTTACTCGATTACAGGGGAAGAGACCCAGTACTTC | CASSYSITGEETQYF
TRBD2 | TRBJ2-3 | TRBV6-1 | - | TGTGCCAGCAGTGAAGCTCCGGATAGCGGGGGCACAGATACGCAGTATTTT | CASSEAPDSGGTDTQYF
TRBD1 | TRBJ2-5 | TRBV5-1 | - | TGCGCCAGCAGCTCCGGACAGGGGCAAGAGACCCAGTACTTC | CASSSGQGQETQYF
TRBD2 | TRBJ2-7 | TRBV27 | once | TGTGCCAGCAGTACCAGCGGGAGCCCCCGGTACGAGCAGTACTTC | CASSTSGSPRYEQYF
- | TRBJ2-7 | TRBV12-5 | - | TGTGCTAGTGGTTTGGCCTATAAAGGCGAGCAGTACTTC | CASGLAYKGEQYF
- | TRBJ2-7 | TRBV29-1 | - | TGCAGCGTTATGCAGGGATCTACCTACGAGCAGTACTTC | CSVMQGSTYEQYF
TRBD2 | TRBJ2-2 | TRBV18 | - | TGTGCCAGCTCACGCACGGGAGGGGAGAACACCGGGGAGCTGTTTTTT | CASSRTGGENTGELFF
- | TRBJ2-5 | TRBV12-5 | - | TGTGCTAGTGGTTTGGGAGGGAGGGAGACCCAGTACTTC | CASGLGGRETQYF
TRBD1 | TRBJ2-5 | TRBV5-1 | - | TGCGCCAGCAGATCCCCGGACAGGCGGGAAGAGACCCAGTACTTC | CASRSPDRREETQYF
- | TRBJ1-1 | TRBV28 | once | TGTGCCAGCAGTACACGACAGAGACGGATTGAAGCTTTCTTT | CASSTRQRRIEAFF
TRBD2 | TRBJ2-7 | TRBV6-6 | - | TGTGCCAGCAGCCCCCGGGCGGGAGAATCCTACGAGCAGTACTTC | CASSPRAGESYEQYF
- | TRBJ1-3 | TRBV7-9 | once | TGTGCCAGCAGCCCAGACCCGGCCTCTGGAAACACCATATATTTT | CASSPDPASGNTIYF
TRBD1 | TRBJ1-5 | TRBV6-1 | - | TGTGCCAGCAGTGAAGCGTGGACAGGGAATCAGCCCCAGCATTTT | CASSEAWTGNQPQHF
TRBD1 | TRBJ2-3 | TRBV6-4 | - | TGTGCCAGCAGACCGTCAGGGGGCCACACAGATACGCAGTATTTT | CASRPSGGHTDTQYF